This T cell receptor beta chain originates from a study of blood T cell repertoires in COVID-19. Clones were read by immunoSEQ multiplex PCR, and TCRdb kept only the in-frame ones, dropping some. The sample contains approximately 100,000 clones, 76% of which appear only once. Patients of the Seattle cohort, enrolled during active infection, were followed longitudinally. Trimming left V 0 bases short and J 1 base short, with 7 bases between. The CDR3 extends over 14 amino acids. Germline assignment: CDR1 SGHRS and CDR2 YFSETQ. This TCR was sampled from an older man with COVID-19, enrolled during active disease. Sequenced sample: peripheral blood. The V call is TRBV5-1, the J call TRBJ1-1, with D maybe TRBD1 (6 bases). In DNA form, the CDR3 reads TGCGCCAGCAGCTTGGAAGGGGGGAACACTGAAGCTTTCTTT. Residues: CASSLEGGNTEAFF.